These T cell receptor beta chains were read from a single sample in a study of blood T cell repertoires in COVID-19. Produced via immunoSEQ multiplex PCR; TCRdb's table is partial and in-frame only. The table lists 110,000 to 150,000 clones, 75% to 90% of them singletons, with 3.5% in the top ten. The sequencing input was peripheral blood. The receptors originated from a man between 65 and 85 years old who had recovered from COVID-19. Both conserved end residues are part of each CDR3. D genes are given only for firm matches.

j_call	d_call	v_call	cdr3_aa	cdr3_nt
TRBJ2-7	TRBD2	TRBV5-4	CASSFLAGGSYEQYF	TGTGCCAGCAGTTTCCTAGCGGGAGGGAGCTACGAGCAGTACTTC
TRBJ2-2	TRBD2	TRBV7-6	CASSPRGGRGTGELFF	TGTGCCAGCAGCCCGCGGGGGGGCCGGGGAACCGGGGAGCTGTTTTTT
TRBJ2-1	TRBD2	TRBV7-6	CASSSLAGSRYNEQFF	TGTGCCAGCAGCTCGTTAGCGGGATCCCGTTACAATGAGCAGTTCTTC
TRBJ2-5	.	TRBV4-1	CASSSRQVLETQYF	TGCGCCAGCAGCTCACGACAGGTCCTTGAGACCCAGTACTTC
TRBJ1-5	.	TRBV6-5	CASGVGLGSNQPQHF	TGTGCCTCGGGGGTGGGGTTGGGCAGCAATCAGCCCCAGCATTTT
TRBJ2-2	.	TRBV3-1/TRBV3-2	CASSQIVSTGELFF	TGTGCCAGCAGCCAAATAGTTTCAACCGGGGAGCTGTTTTTT
TRBJ2-7	TRBD2	TRBV11-2	CASSLDGGRGTYEQYF	TGTGCCAGCAGCTTAGATGGCGGGAGAGGGACCTACGAGCAGTACTTC
TRBJ2-2	.	TRBV9	CASSVQGTGELFF	TGTGCCAGCAGCGTACAGGGTACCGGGGAGCTGTTTTTT
TRBJ1-1	.	TRBV10-2	CASSDRDTLGNTEAFF	TGCGCCAGCAGTGATCGGGACACACTAGGGAACACTGAAGCTTTCTTT
TRBJ2-2	.	TRBV5-1	CASSTGGPWNGELFF	TGCGCCAGCAGTACAGGAGGGCCATGGAACGGGGAGCTGTTTTTT